The clone carrying this T cell receptor beta chain occurred many times. The data derive from a study of T cells in Graves' hyperthyroidism and ophthalmopathy. Study details: Staff took peripheral blood when the initial diagnosis was made, before any treatment began.

From RNA transcripts, TCR beta CDR3 regions were amplified. First-round RT-PCR with HTBI primers amplified the TCR CDR3 region. TCRdb reprocessed the multiplex PCR reads via MiXCR and lists one record per CDR3 protein. This sample has 200,000 to 300,000 distinct CDR3 sequences, with around 17% found just once. V lost 4 bases and J lost 3; bases outside the gene matches: 11. Germline V gene data show CDR1 as SGHTA and CDR2 as FQGTGA. This CDR3 has 16 amino acids. This TCR derives from a woman between 18 and 29 years old with Graves' ophthalmopathy. The chain recombines TRBV7-3 with TRBJ1-1; 7 positions match TRBD1. Specimen: blood. This CDR3 reads CASSSGQAGLDTEAFF. The CDR3 coding sequence is TGTGCCAGCAGCTCAGGACAGGCCGGGCTGGACACTGAAGCTTTCTTT.